What follows describes a single T cell receptor (beta chain). These data come from a study of T-cell reconstitution after alpha-beta-depleted transplantation in children. TCRbeta library preparation incorporated unique molecular identifiers. MiXCR, applied by TCRdb to the PCR reads, yields one record per CDR3 protein. Here the sample spans a few hundred thousand distinct CDR3 sequences, 10% being singletons. V was pared by 4 bases and J by 3 bases, with 6 bases of the junction left unmatched. The CDR3 contains 16 residues. Germline V lookup: CDR1 LGHNA, CDR2 YSLEER. The sequencing here drew on PBMCs from the stem cell graft donor, taken from the stem cell graft. The rearrangement uses TRBV4-3 and TRBJ2-1; 10 positions match TRBD2. The TCR sequence derives from a human donor who donated a stem cell graft to a child with acute lymphoblastic leukemia. The CDR3 DNA sequence: TGCGCCAGCAGCCGAGCACTAGCGGGGTACTACAATGAGCAGTTCTTC. This translates into CASSRALAGYYNEQFF.